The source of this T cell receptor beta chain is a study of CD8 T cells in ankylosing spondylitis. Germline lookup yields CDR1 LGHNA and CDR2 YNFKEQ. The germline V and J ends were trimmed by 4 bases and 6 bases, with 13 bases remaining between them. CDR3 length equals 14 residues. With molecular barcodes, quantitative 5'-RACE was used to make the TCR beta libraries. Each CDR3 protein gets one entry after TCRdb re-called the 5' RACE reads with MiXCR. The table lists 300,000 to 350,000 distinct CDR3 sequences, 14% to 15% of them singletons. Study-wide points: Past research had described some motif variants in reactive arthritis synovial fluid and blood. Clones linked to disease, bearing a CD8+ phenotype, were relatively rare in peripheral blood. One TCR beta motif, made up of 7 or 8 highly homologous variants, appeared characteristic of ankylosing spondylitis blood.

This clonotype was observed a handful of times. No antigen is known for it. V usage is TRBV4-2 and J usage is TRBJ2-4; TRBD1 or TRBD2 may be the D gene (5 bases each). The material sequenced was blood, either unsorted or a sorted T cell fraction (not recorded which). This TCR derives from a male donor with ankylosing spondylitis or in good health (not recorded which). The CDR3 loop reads CASSLSGTVNIQYF. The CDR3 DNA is TGTGCCAGCAGCCTAAGTGGGACCGTAAACATTCAGTACTTC.